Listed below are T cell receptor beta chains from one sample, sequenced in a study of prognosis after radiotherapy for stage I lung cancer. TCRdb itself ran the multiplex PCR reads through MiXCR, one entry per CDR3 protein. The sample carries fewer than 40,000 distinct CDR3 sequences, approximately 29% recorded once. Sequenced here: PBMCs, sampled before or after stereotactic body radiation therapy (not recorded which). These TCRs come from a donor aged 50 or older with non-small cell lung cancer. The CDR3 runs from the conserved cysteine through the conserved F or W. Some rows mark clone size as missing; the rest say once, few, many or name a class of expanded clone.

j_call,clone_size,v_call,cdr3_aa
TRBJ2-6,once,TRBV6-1,CASRIPSSWANVLTF
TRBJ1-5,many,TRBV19,CASSIVSLSNQPQHF
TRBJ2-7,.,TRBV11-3,CASSFASSYEQYF
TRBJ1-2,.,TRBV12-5,CASVSARGYGYTF
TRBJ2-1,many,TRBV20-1,CSARAGRSYNEQFF
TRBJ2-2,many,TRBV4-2,CASKFEVGGSGAGELFF
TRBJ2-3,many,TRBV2,CASRQTVSTDTQYF
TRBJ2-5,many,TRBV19,CASSMQGGLETQYF
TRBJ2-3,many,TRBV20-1,CSASIGSTDTQYF
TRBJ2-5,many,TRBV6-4,CASRRQGSETQYF
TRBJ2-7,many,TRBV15,CATSRGWTVRSSYEQYF
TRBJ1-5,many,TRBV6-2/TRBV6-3,CASTWASNQPQHF
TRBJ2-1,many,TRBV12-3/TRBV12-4,CASIQTSGYNEQFF
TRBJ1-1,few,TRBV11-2,CASSRGRGRGTTEAFF
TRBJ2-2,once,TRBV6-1,CASSDRAVVGRWELFF
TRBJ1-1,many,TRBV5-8,CASSSSLALNTEAFF
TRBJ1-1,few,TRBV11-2,CASSLVAGSSEAFF
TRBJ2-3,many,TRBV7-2,CASSLASSSGGANTQYF
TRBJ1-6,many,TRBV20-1,CSARLQQDVAPLHF
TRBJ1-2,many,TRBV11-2,CASRDPTGNGYTF
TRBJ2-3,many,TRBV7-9,CASSSGTGRLADTQYF
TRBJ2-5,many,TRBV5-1,CASSTGTGEETQYF
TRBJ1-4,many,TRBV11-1,CASSLGDGGEKLFF
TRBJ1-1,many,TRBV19,CASSAVSLNTEAFF
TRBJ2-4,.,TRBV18,CASSQPAEGTDIQYF
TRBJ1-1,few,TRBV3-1,CASSQVGGESEAFF
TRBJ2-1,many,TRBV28,CASSSARLAGGHKQFF
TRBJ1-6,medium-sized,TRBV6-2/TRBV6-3,CASSYSIAGTHSPLHF
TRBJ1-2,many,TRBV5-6,CASSPTGPAYGYTF
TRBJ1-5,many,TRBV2,CASNQANQPQHF
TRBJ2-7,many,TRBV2,CASSAGQGGYEQYF
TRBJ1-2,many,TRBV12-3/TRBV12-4,CASSFSGPGGYTF
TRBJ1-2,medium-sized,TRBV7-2,CASSLRGGYGYTF
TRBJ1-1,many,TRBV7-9,CASSLWNTEAFF
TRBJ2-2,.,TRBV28,CASRTVAYTGELFF
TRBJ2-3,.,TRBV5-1,CASSVWTSGGARDTQYF
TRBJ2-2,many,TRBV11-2,CASSSTGGAGTGELFF
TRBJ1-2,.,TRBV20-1,CSASKGRGPNYGYTF
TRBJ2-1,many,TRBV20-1,CSAGALLALGGNEQFF
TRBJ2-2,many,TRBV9,CASSVPGKNTGELFF
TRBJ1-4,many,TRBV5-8,CASSLGIGNEREKLFF
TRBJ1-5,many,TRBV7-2,CASSLEVYQPQHF
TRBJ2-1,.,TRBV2,CASSAWGQGASYNEQSF
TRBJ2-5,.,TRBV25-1,CASSETRRAQETQYF
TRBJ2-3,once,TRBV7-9,CASSPSSGRTDTQYF
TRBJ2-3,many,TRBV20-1,CSAWAGSTDTQYF
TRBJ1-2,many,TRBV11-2,CASSLNLDRADGYTF
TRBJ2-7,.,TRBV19,CASSIGGQLFPYEQYF
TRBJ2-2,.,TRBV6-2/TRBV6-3,CASSYQGAGGELFF
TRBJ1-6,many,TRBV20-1,CSARDDLAGTNNSPLHF
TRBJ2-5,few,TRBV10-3,CAIRLDSNQETQYF
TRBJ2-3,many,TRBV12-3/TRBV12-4,CASSLLASGGGTDTQYF
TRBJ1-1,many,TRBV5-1,CASSLEAGGLNTEAFF
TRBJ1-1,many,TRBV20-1,CRIEPHPGVPNTEAFF
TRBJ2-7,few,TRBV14,CASSLVVYEQYF
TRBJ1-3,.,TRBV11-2,CASSSLSSASTGNTIYF
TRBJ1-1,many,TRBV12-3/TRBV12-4,CASTKQGASTEAFF
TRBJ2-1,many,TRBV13,CASSPGGANQFF
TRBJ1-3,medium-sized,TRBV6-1,CASRKGGAGNTIYF
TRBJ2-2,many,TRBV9,CASSGRLSPTGELFF